This T cell receptor (beta chain) stems from a study of T cell changes during pregnancy in multiple sclerosis. The data were produced by immunoSEQ multiplex PCR, yet TCRdb's version contains in-frame clones alone and is incomplete. The sample holds some 70,000 clones; roughly 92% are singletons and the top ten take over 3.5%. The junction had 9 bases not matched to a gene; V was cut back by 3 bases and J by 4 bases. The CDR3 runs to 17 residues. The germline V gene encodes CDR1 LNHDA and CDR2 SQIVND (reference sequence). The chain links TRBV19 to TRBJ2-1; TRBD1 matches 10 bases. The source is a female donor in good health, enrolled as a control in a pregnancy study. Sequencing used peripheral blood, obtained after pregnancy. The CDR3 loop reads CASSISSGTGAYNEQFF. Here the CDR3 DNA reads TGTGCCAGTAGTATTTCTTCAGGGACAGGGGCGTACAATGAGCAGTTCTTC.